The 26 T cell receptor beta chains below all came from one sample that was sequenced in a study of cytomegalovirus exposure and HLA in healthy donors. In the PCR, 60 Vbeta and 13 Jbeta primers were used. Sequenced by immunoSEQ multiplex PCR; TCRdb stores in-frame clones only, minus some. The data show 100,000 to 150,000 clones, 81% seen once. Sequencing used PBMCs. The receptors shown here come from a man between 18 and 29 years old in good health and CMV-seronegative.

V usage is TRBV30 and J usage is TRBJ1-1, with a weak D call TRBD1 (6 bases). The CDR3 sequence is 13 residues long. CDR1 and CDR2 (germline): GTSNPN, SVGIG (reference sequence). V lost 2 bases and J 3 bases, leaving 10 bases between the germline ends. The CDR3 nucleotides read TGTGCCTGGAGTATAAGACAGGACACTGAAGCTTTCTTT. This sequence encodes CAWSIRQDTEAFF.

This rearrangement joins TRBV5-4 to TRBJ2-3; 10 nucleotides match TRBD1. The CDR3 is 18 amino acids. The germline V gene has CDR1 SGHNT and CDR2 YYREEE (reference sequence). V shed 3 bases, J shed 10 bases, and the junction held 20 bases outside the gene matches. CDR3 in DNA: TGTGCCAGCAGCTCATTTACGGGACAGGGGCCTGTCGGGTGGGCGCAGTATTTT. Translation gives CASSSFTGQGPVGWAQYF.

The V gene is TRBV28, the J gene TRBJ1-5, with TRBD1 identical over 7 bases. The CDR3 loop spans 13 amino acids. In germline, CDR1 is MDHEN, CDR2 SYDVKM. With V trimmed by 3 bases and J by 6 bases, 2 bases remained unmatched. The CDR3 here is CASSFRGSQPQHF. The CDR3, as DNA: TGTGCCAGCAGTTTCAGGGGGAGTCAGCCCCAGCATTTT. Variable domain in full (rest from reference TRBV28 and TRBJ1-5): DVKVTQSSRYLVKRTGEKVFLECVQDMDHENMFWYRQDPGLGLRLIYFSYDVKMKEKGDIPEGYSVSREKKERFSLILESASTNQTSMYLCASSFRGSQPQHFGDGTRLSIL.

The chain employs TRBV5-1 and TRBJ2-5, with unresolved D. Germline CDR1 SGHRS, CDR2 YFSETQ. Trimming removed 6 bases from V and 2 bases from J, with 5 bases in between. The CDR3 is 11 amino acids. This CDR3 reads CASKLQETQYF. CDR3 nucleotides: TGCGCCAGCAAACTGCAAGAGACCCAGTACTTC.

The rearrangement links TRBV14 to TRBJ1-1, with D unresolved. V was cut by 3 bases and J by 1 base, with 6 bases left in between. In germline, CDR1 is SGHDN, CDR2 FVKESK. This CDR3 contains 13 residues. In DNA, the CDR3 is TGTGCCAGCAGCCAGTATTCGAACACTGAAGCTTTCTTT. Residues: CASSQYSNTEAFF. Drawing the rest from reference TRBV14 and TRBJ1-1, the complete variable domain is EAGVTQFPSHSVIEKGQTVTLRCDPISGHDNLYWYRRVMGKEIKFLLHFVKESKQDESGMPNNRFLAERTGGTYSTLKVQPAELEDSGVYFCASSQYSNTEAFFGQGTRLTVV.

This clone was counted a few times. The CDR3 DNA reads TGTGCCAGAAGCTTACCCGACGACAAAACCCACGAGCAGTACTTC. As protein: CARSLPDDKTHEQYF. This chain links TRBV5-3 with TRBJ2-7; D remains ambiguous. TRBV5-3 is filed as an ORF, its function uncertain. This CDR3 has 15 amino acids. V was cut by 2 bases and J by 5 bases, with 17 bases left in between.

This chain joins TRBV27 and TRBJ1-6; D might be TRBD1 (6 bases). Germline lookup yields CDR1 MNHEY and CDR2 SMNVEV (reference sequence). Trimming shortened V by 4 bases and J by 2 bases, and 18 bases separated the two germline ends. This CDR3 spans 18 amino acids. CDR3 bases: TGTGCCAGCAGTTCTGCCCAACAGGGTCACCCCTATAATTCACCCCTCCACTTT. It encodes CASSSAQQGHPYNSPLHF.

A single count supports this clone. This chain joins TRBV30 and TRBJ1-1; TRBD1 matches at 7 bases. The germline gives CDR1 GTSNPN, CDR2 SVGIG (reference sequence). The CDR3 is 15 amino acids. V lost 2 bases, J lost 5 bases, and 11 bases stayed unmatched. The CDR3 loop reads CAWSSTSTGRTEAFF. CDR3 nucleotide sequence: TGTGCCTGGAGTTCTACTTCGACAGGGAGGACTGAAGCTTTCTTT.

CDR3 residues: CASSSPLRASGETQYF. The CDR3 bases are TGTGCCAGCAGTTCACCTCTCAGGGCCAGTGGAGAGACCCAGTACTTC. The chain carries TRBV28 and TRBJ2-5, with a tentative D call TRBD1 (5 bases). Germline CDR1 is MDHEN and CDR2 is SYDVKM. The CDR3 consists of 16 residues. Trimming took 4 bases from V and 4 from J, leaving 19 bases between them.

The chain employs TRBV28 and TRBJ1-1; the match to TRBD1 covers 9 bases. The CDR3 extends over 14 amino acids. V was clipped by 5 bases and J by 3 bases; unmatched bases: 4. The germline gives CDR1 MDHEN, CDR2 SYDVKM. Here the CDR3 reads CASSIWTGDTEAFF. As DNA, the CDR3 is TGTGCCAGCAGTATTTGGACAGGGGACACTGAAGCTTTCTTT. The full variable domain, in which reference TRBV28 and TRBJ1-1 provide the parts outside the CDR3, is DVKVTQSSRYLVKRTGEKVFLECVQDMDHENMFWYRQDPGLGLRLIYFSYDVKMKEKGDIPEGYSVSREKKERFSLILESASTNQTSMYLCASSIWTGDTEAFFGQGTRLTVV.

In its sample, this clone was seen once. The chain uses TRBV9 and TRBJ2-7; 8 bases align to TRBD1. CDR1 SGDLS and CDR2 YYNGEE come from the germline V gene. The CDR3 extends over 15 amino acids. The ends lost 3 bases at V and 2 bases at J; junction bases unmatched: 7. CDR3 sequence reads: CASSGGTGNPYEQYF. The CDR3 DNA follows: TGTGCCAGCAGCGGAGGGACAGGAAACCCCTACGAGCAGTACTTC.

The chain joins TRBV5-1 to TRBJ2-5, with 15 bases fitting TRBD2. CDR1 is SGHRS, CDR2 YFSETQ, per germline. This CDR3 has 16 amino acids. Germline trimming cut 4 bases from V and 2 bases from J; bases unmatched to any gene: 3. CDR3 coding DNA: TGCGCCAGCAGCCAAGGACTAGCGGGGGGGCAAGAGACCCAGTACTTC. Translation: CASSQGLAGGQETQYF.

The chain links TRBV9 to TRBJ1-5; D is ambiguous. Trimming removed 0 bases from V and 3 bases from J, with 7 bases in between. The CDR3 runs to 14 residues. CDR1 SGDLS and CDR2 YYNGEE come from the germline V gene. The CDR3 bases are TGTGCCAGCAGCGTAGGAACTTTCAATCAGCCCCAGCATTTT. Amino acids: CASSVGTFNQPQHF.

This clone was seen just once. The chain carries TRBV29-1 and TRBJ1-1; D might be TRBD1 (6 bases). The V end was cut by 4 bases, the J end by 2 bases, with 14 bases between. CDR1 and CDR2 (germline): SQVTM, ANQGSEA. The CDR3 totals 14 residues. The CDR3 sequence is CSVGLLGANTEAFF. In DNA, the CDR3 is TGCAGCGTTGGATTACTGGGGGCAAACACTGAAGCTTTCTTT.

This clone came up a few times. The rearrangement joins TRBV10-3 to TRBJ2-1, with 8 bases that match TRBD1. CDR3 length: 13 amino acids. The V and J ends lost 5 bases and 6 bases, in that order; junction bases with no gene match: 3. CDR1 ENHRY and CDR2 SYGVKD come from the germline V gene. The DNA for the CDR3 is TGTGCCATCAGTCCTACAGGGGGCAATGAGCAGTTCTTC. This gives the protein CAISPTGGNEQFF.

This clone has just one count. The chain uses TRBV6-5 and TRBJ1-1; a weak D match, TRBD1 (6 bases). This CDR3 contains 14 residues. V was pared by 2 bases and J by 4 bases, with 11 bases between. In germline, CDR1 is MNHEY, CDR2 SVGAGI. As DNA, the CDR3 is TGTGCCAGCAGTTACGGGGGGGGCGGCACTGAAGCTTTCTTT. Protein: CASSYGGGGTEAFF.

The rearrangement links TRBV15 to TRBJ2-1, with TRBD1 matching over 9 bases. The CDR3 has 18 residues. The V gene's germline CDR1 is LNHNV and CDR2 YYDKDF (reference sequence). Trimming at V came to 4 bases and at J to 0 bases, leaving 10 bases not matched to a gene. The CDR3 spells CATSKGQGWASSYNEQFF. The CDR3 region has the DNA TGTGCCACCAGCAAGGGACAGGGTTGGGCCAGCTCCTACAATGAGCAGTTCTTC.

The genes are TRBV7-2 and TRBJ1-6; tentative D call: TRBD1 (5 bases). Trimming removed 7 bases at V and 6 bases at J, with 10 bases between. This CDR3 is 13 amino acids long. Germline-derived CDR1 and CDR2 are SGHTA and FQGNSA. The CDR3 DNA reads TGTGCCAGCATCTCAGGGATTAATTCACCCCTCCACTTT. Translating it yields CASISGINSPLHF.

The CDR3 reads CASSGQKGHEQYF. CDR3 nucleotide sequence: TGTGCCAGCAGCGGACAGAAGGGTCACGAGCAGTACTTC. This chain joins TRBV9 and TRBJ2-7; possible D gene TRBD1, 5 bases. This CDR3 is 13 amino acids long. Trimming stripped 3 bases from V and 5 bases from J, with 12 bases between. From germline, CDR1 is SGDLS and CDR2 YYNGEE.

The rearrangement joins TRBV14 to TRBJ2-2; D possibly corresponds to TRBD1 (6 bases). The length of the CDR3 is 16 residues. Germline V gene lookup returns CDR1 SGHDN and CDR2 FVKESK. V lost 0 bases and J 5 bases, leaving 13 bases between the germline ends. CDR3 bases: TGTGCCAGCAGCCAAGAGATTGGACAGTTAACCGGGGAGCTGTTTTTT. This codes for CASSQEIGQLTGELFF. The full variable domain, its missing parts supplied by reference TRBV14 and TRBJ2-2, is EAGVTQFPSHSVIEKGQTVTLRCDPISGHDNLYWYRRVMGKEIKFLLHFVKESKQDESGMPNNRFLAERTGGTYSTLKVQPAELEDSGVYFCASSQEIGQLTGELFFGEGSRLTVL.

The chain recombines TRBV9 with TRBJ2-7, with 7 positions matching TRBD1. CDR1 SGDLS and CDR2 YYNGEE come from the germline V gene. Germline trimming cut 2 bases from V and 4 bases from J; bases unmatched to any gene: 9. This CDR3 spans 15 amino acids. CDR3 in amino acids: CASSVSGQGEYEQYF. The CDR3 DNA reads TGTGCCAGCAGCGTTTCCGGCCAGGGGGAATACGAGCAGTACTTC. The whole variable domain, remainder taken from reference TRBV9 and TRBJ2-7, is DSGVTQTPKHLITATGQRVTLRCSPRSGDLSVYWYQQSLDQGLQFLIQYYNGEERAKGNILERFSAQQFPDLHSELNLSSLELGDSALYFCASSVSGQGEYEQYFGPGTRLTVT.

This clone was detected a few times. This CDR3 reads CASSTRDQNTGELFF. Here the CDR3 DNA reads TGTGCCAGCAGCACGCGGGACCAGAACACCGGGGAGCTGTTTTTT. This chain connects TRBV5-4 to TRBJ2-2, with D possibly TRBD2 on 6 matching bases. This CDR3 contains 15 residues. V was cut by 4 bases and J by 1 base, with 11 bases left in between. Germline V gene data show CDR1 as SGHNT and CDR2 as YYREEE (reference sequence).

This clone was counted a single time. The CDR3 nucleotides read TGTGCCAGCAGTTTACTATTCGGGGGACAGGGGGATTCACCCCTCCACTTT. Translation gives CASSLLFGGQGDSPLHF. The rearrangement joins TRBV27 to TRBJ1-6; TRBD1 aligns across 11 bases. Germline V lookup: CDR1 MNHEY, CDR2 SMNVEV (reference sequence). The junction had 8 bases not matched to a gene; V was cut back by 2 bases and J by 8 bases. The CDR3 loop spans 17 amino acids.

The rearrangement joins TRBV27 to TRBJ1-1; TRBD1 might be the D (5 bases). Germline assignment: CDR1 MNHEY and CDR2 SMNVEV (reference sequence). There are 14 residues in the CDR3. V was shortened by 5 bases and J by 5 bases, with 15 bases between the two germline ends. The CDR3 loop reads CASSLRRVETEAFF. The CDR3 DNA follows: TGTGCCAGCAGTCTTCGCAGGGTGGAGACTGAAGCTTTCTTT.

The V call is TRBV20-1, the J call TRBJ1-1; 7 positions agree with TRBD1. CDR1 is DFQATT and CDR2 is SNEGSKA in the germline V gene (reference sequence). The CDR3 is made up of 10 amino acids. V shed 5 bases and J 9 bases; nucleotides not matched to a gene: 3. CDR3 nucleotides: TGCAGTGCTGGGACAGACAAAGCTTTCTTT. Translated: CSAGTDKAFF.

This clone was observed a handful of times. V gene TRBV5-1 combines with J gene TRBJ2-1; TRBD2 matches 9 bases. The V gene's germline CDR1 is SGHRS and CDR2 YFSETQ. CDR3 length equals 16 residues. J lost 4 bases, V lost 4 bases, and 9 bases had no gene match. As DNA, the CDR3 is TGCGCCAGCAGCGAGAACAGCGGGGGGAATTACAATGAGCAGTTCTTC. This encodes CASSENSGGNYNEQFF. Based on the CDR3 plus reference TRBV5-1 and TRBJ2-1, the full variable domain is KAGVTQTPRYLIKTRGQQVTLSCSPISGHRSVSWYQQTPGQGLQFLFEYFSETQRNKGNFPGRFSGRQFSNSRSEMNVSTLELGDSALYLCASSENSGGNYNEQFFGPGTRLTVL.